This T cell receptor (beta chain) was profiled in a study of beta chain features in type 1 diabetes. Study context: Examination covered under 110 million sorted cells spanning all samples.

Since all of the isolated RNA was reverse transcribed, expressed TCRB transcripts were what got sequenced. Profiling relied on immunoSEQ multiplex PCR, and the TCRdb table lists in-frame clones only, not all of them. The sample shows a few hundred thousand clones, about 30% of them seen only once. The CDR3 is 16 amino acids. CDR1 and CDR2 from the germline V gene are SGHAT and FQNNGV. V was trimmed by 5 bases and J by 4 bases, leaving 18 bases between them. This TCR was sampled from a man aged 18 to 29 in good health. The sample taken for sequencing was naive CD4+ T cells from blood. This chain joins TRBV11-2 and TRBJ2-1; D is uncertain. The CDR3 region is CASSAARSADYNEQFF. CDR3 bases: TGTGCCAGCAGCGCGGCCCGATCGGCAGATTACAATGAGCAGTTCTTC.